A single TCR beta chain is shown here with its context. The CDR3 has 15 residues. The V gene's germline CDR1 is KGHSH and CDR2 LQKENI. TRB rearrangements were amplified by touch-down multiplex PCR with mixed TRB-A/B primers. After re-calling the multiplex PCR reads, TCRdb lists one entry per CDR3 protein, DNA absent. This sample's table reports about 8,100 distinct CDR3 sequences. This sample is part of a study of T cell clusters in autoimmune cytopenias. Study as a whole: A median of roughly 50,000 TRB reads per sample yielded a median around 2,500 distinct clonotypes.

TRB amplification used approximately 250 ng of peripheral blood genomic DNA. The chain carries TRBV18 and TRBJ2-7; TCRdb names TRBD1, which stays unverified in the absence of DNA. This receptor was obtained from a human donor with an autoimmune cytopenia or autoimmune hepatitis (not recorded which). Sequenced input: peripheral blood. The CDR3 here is CASSPGGQRTYEQYF.